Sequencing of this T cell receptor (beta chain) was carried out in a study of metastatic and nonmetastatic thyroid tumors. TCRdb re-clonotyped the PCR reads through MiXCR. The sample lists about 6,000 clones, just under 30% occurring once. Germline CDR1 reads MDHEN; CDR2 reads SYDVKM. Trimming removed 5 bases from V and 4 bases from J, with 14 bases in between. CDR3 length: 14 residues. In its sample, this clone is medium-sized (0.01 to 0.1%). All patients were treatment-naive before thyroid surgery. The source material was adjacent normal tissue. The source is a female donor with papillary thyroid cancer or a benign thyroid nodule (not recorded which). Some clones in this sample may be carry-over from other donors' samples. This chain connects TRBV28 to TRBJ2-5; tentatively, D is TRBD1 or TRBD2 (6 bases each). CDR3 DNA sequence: TGTGCCAGCAGTAACAGGGACGGGGGAGAGACCCAGTACTTC. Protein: CASSNRDGGETQYF.